The TCR beta chain under discussion was sequenced for a study of blood T cell repertoires in COVID-19. Study overall: PBMCs, B-cell-depleted T cells, or T cells were the source of the cDNA or gDNA that made up the material.

Here immunoSEQ multiplex PCR was the method, and the copy in TCRdb shows in-frame clones only, minus some. The sample has fewer than 150,000 clones, around 80% seen once. The CDR3 is 13 residues long. V was clipped by 8 bases and J by 6 bases, with 17 bases between them. The germline V gene has CDR1 MNHEY and CDR2 SMNVEV (reference sequence). Sequencing used peripheral blood. The chain carries TRBV27 and TRBJ2-7, with D perhaps matching TRBD2 (7 bases). The TCR was taken from a human donor in a cohort sampled during active COVID-19. This chain's CDR3 is CASGTGRGGEQYF. CDR3 DNA: TGTGCCAGCGGTACAGGGAGGGGAGGCGAGCAGTACTTC.